The T cell receptor beta chain described here comes from a study of blood T cells in healthy people across ages. On the study more broadly: For every two T cells, template switching captured about one barcoded beta molecule. General observations from the study: Naive T cell percentage strongly correlated with TCR beta diversity.

This clonotype has only a few counts. Its specificity is unknown. A second PCR, run for about 7 to 11 cycles, used a sample-barcoded 5' primer plus a J-beta primer mix. TCRdb processed the 5' RACE reads anew with MiXCR; each CDR3 protein has one entry. The sample records over 1,200,000 distinct CDR3 sequences, roughly 64% being singletons. CDR1 and CDR2 (germline): MGHRA, YSYEKL. The V segment lost 3 bases and the J segment 4 bases; nucleotides outside the gene matches: 3. This CDR3 has 14 residues. V gene TRBV4-1 combines with J gene TRBJ1-1, with 9 bases fitting TRBD1. The sequence was collected from a man aged 18-30 years in good health. Sequencing was performed on blood. CDR3 sequence: CASSHVTGGTEAFF. CDR3 coding DNA: TGCGCCAGCAGCCATGTGACAGGGGGCACTGAAGCTTTCTTT.